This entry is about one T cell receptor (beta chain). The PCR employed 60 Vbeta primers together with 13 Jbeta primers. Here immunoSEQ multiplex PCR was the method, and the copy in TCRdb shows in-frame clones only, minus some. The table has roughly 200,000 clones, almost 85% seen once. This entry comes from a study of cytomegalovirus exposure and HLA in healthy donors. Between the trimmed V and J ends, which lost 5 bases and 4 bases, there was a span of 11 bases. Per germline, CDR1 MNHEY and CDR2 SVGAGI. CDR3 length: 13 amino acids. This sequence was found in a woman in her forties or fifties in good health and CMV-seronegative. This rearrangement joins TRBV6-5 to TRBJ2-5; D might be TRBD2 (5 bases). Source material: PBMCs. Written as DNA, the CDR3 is TGTGCCAGCAGTGCCCCGGGGAGAGAGACCCAGTACTTC. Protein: CASSAPGRETQYF.